The clone carrying this TCR beta chain was seen only a few times. Antigen: not known. These data are taken from a study of shared clonotypes between healthy human individuals. Findings of the study overall: Among non-shared clonotypes, generation probabilities were lower than among those shared by all four donors.

TCRdb keeps only in-frame clones here, not all; method: immunoSEQ multiplex PCR. The sample records a few hundred thousand clones, approximately 65% being singletons. CDR1 is MNHEY and CDR2 is SVGAGI in the germline V gene. Trimming stripped 5 bases from V and 7 bases from J, with 17 bases between. CDR3 length equals 14 residues. The sequencing input was memory CD4+ T cells sorted from blood. Subset defined: CD45RA-negative fraction. The sequence came from a man in his thirties or forties in good health. The chain is built from TRBV6-5 and TRBJ2-5; unclear D gene. The CDR3 region is CASSRDRSPLTQYF. In nucleotides, the CDR3 is TGTGCCAGCAGTCGCGATCGGTCCCCCTTGACCCAGTACTTC.